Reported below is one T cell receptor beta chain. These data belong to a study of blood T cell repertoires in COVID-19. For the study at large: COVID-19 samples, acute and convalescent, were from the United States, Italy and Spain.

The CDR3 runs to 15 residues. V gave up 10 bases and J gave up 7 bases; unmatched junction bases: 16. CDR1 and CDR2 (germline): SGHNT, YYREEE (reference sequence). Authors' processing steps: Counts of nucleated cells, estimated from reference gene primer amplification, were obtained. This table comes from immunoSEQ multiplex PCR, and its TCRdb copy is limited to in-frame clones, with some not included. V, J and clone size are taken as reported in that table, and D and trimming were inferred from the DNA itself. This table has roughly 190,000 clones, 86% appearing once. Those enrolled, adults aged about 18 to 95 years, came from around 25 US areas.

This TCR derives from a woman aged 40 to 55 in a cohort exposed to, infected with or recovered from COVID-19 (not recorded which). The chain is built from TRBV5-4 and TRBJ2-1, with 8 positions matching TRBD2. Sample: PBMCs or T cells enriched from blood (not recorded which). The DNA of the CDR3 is TGTGCCGGTTCCGGGACTAGGACTATGGGGAATGAGCAGTTCTTC. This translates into CAGSGTRTMGNEQFF.